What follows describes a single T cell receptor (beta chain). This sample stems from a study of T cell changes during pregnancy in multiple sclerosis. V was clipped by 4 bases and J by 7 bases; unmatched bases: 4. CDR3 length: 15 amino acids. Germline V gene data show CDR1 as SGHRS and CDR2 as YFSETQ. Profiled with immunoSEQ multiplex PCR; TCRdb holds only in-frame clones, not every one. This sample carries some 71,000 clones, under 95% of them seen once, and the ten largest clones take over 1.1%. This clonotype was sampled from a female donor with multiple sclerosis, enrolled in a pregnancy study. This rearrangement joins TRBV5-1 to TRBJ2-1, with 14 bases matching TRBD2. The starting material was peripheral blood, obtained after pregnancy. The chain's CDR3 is CASSPGLAGVNEQFF. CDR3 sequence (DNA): TGCGCCAGCAGCCCGGGACTAGCGGGAGTTAATGAGCAGTTCTTC.